This T cell receptor beta chain was observed in a study of cytomegalovirus exposure and HLA in healthy donors. Germline lookup yields CDR1 LNHDA and CDR2 SQIVND (reference sequence). This CDR3 has 15 residues. V shed 6 bases, J shed 3 bases, and the junction held 9 bases outside the gene matches. A few counts support this clone. The PCR employed 60 Vbeta primers together with 13 Jbeta primers. The data were produced by immunoSEQ multiplex PCR, yet TCRdb's version contains in-frame clones alone and is incomplete. The sample holds under 200,000 clones, roughly 70% seen once. The clonotype was recovered from a girl between 10 and 17 years old in good health and CMV-seronegative. The V and J genes are TRBV19 and TRBJ2-7; 9 nucleotides align to TRBD1. The sequenced sample was PBMCs. CDR3 loop: CASRPEGQGHYEQYF. In DNA form, the CDR3 reads TGTGCCAGTAGACCGGAGGGACAGGGCCACTACGAGCAGTACTTC.